At least ten counts were recorded for the clone carrying this TCR beta chain. The source of the sample is a study of T cells after yellow fever vaccination. Via MiXCR, TCRdb re-called the 5' RACE reads, giving one row per CDR3 protein. The sample consists of around 30,000 distinct CDR3 sequences, 6.5% to 8.5% of them appearing once. The study, taken as a whole, reports: Clonotype sharing between CD4 and CD8 compartments was small.

Here the sequenced sample was PBMCs, either bulk or a sorted T-cell subset (CD4+, CD8+, memory, or dextramer-sorted; not recorded which), taken on the day of the first yellow fever vaccination. The TCR was taken from a man between 18 and 35 years old who received the YFV17D yellow fever vaccine.

The CDR3 region is CASSLIRDQPQHF. The CDR3 DNA reads TGTGCCAGCAGTTTGATTAGGGATCAGCCCCAGCATTTT. V and J are TRBV28 and TRBJ1-5; no firm D call. Germline loops: CDR1 MDHEN, CDR2 SYDVKM. The CDR3 is made up of 13 amino acids. The germline V and J ends were trimmed by 3 bases and 5 bases, with 8 bases remaining between them.